The clone carrying this TCR beta chain was counted only a few times. These data originate in a study of blood T cell repertoires in COVID-19. Data came from immunoSEQ multiplex PCR; TCRdb stores just in-frame clones and leaves some out. The sample has approximately 110,000 clones; 70% to 85% are singletons. V dropped 3 bases and J dropped 8 bases, with 6 bases sitting between them. CDR3 size: 11 residues. Germline CDR1 reads SGHDN; CDR2 reads FVKESK. The specimen sequenced was peripheral blood. This TCR was recovered from a human donor with acute or convalescent COVID-19. The donor label of this sample is uncertain. The chain couples TRBV14 to TRBJ2-3, with TRBD2 as a possible D gene (6 bases). The CDR3, as DNA: TGTGCCAGCAGCCAGGGGGGTACGCAGTATTTT. Protein product: CASSQGGTQYF.